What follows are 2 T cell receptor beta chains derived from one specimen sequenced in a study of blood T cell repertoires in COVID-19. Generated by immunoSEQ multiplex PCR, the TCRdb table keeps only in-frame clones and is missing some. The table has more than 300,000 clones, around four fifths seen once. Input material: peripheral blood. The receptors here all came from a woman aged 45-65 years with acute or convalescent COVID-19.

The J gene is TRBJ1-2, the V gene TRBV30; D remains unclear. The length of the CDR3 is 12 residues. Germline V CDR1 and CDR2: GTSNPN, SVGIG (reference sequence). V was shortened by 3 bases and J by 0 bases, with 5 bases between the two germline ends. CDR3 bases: TGTGCCTGGAGCCCCTCTAACTATGGCTACACCTTC. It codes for CAWSPSNYGYTF.

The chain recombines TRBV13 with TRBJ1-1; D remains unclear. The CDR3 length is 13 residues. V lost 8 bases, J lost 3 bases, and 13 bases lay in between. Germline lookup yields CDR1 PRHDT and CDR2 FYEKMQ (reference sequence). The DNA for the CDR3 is TGTGCCAGCGCCTGGGCGGAGGACACTGAAGCTTTCTTT. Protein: CASAWAEDTEAFF.